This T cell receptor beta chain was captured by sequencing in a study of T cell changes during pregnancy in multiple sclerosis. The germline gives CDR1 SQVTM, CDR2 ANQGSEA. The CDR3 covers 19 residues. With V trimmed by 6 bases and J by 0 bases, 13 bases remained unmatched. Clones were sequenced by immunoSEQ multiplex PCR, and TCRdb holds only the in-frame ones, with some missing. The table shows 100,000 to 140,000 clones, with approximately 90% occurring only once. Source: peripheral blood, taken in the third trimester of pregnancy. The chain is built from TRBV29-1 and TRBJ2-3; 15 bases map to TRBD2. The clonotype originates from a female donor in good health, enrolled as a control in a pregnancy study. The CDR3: CSVPTPPGLAGGSTDTQYF. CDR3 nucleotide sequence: TGCAGCGTCCCAACACCCCCGGGACTAGCGGGGGGTAGCACAGATACGCAGTATTTT.